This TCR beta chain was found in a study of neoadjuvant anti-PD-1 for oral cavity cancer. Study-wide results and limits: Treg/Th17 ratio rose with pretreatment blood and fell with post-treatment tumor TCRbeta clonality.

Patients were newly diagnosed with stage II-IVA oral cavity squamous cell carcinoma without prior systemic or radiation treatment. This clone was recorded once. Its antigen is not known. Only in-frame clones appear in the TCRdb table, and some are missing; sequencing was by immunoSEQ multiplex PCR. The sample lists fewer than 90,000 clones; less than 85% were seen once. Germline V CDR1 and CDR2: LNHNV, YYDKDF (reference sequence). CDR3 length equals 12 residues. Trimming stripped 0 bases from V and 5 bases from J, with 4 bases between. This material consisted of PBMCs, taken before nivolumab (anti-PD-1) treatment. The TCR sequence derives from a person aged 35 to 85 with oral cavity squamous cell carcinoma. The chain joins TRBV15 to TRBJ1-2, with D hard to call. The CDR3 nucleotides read TGTGCCACCAGCAGAGATGAGTATGGCTACACCTTC. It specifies CATSRDEYGYTF.